The present T cell receptor (beta chain) was sequenced within a study of cytomegalovirus exposure and HLA in healthy donors. In regard to this clone: Its target is unknown.

Findings and limits, study-wide: In an earlier analysis, about 87% or about 30%: the productive usage of most TCR beta V segments. Reports indicate that TCR beta sequences accurately predicted the HLA-A and HLA-B alleles of most subjects. Association with HLA alleles at 0.05 false discovery rate was found for 15,000 or so TCR beta sequences in a later analysis.

Germline CDR1 is SGDLS and CDR2 is YYNGEE. After removal of 4 bases from V and 4 bases from J, the junction contained 2 bases not matched to a gene. The CDR3 contains 14 residues. A multiplex PCR was run with 60 Vbeta primers and 13 Jbeta primers. Sequenced by immunoSEQ multiplex PCR; TCRdb stores in-frame clones only, minus some. Here the sample spans roughly 73,000 clones, 70% to 80% being singletons. The rearrangement joins TRBV9 to TRBJ2-1, with 10 bases aligning to TRBD1. This clonotype was sampled from a man aged 35-49 years in good health and CMV-seronegative. The sample was PBMCs. CDR3 nucleotides: TGTGCCAGCAGCAGGGGACAGGGGTACAATGAGCAGTTCTTC. Translation gives CASSRGQGYNEQFF.